This TCR beta chain was captured in a study of T-cell reconstitution after alpha-beta-depleted transplantation in children. This clonotype was seen many times. TCRbeta library preparation incorporated unique molecular identifiers. TCRdb passed the PCR reads through MiXCR, listing each CDR3 protein once. The data show hundreds of thousands of distinct CDR3 sequences, about 12% seen once. Trimming cost V 4 bases and J 6 bases; bases outside gene matches: 8. This CDR3 is 16 amino acids long. Germline CDR1 MNHEY, CDR2 SVGEGT. The chain recombines TRBV6-2 or TRBV6-3 with TRBJ2-2, with TRBD2 matching 10 bases. The source was PBMCs from the stem cell graft donor, collected from the stem cell graft. The TCR comes from a human donor who donated a stem cell graft to a child with acute lymphoblastic leukemia. CDR3 amino acids: CASSFLAGVGSGELFF. The CDR3 nucleotides read TGTGCCAGCAGTTTCCTAGCGGGAGTTGGATCCGGGGAGCTGTTTTTT.